One and the same sample provided the 26 T cell receptor beta chains below, sequenced in a study of persistence of HIV-infected CD4 T cells. Their antigens are not known. Nonspecific anti-CD3/anti-CD28 bead stimulation represents the broad CD4+ T cell repertoire. Sorting selected CD4+ T cells upregulating both CD40 ligand and CD69. The libraries were made with immunoSEQ version 4 in survey mode. TCRdb's copy holds only in-frame clones and misses some; the assay was immunoSEQ multiplex PCR. The sample has about 51,000 clones, around 89% seen once. Source: CD4+ T cells sorted from PBMCs after roughly 17-hour stimulation, taken from a patient who received antiretroviral therapy. These receptors were obtained from an adult woman with HIV who was CMV-seropositive.

The J gene is TRBJ2-7, the V gene TRBV2; 7 bases map to TRBD2. With 1 base clipped from V and 3 bases from J, the junction kept 6 bases outside the gene matches. This CDR3 region has 15 residues. Germline V gene lookup returns CDR1 SNHLY and CDR2 FYNNEI. CDR3 amino acids: CASSEGAGVNYEQYF. In DNA, the CDR3 is TGTGCCAGCAGTGAAGGGGCGGGAGTAAACTACGAGCAGTACTTC.

CDR3 in amino acids: CASSQVGRGTSYGYTF. CDR3 in DNA: TGCGCCAGCAGCCAAGTGGGTCGGGGGACAAGCTATGGCTACACCTTC. This chain joins TRBV4-1 and TRBJ1-2, with D possibly TRBD1 on 6 matching bases. The V end was cut by 1 base, the J end by 4 bases, with 16 bases between. The CDR3 contains 16 residues. CDR1 and CDR2 (germline): MGHRA, YSYEKL.

The CDR3 DNA follows: TGCAGCGTCAGGACAGGGGGAGACTATGGCTACACCTTC. The encoded protein is CSVRTGGDYGYTF. V usage is TRBV29-1 and J usage is TRBJ1-2, with 10 nucleotides matching TRBD1. The CDR3 has 13 amino acids. Germline-derived CDR1 and CDR2 are SQVTM and ANQGSEA. J gave up 3 bases and V 6 bases, and 4 bases lay outside the gene matches.

This chain uses TRBV10-2 with TRBJ2-6; D may be TRBD2 (5 bases). Germline-derived CDR1 and CDR2 are WSHSY and SAAADI. The CDR3 is made up of 15 amino acids. V gave up 10 bases and J gave up 2 bases, with 15 bases separating them. The DNA for the CDR3 is TGCGCCACCAACGGTGGGAGCACTGGGGCCAACGTCCTGACTTTC. Protein: CATNGGSTGANVLTF.

The J gene is TRBJ2-5, the V gene TRBV30; tentatively, D is TRBD1 or TRBD2 (5 bases each). CDR3 length equals 11 residues. Trimming removed 5 bases at V and 4 bases at J, with 8 bases between. Per the germline V gene, CDR1 is GTSNPN and CDR2 is SVGIG (reference sequence). CDR3 in DNA: TGTGCCTGGGGGACCCGAGAGACCCAGTACTTC. The encoded protein is CAWGTRETQYF.

The rearrangement uses TRBV28 and TRBJ2-2; tentatively, D is TRBD1 (5 bases). With 6 bases removed from V and 4 bases from J, the gap between germline ends came to 9 bases. The CDR3 runs to 13 residues. Germline CDR1 is MDHEN and CDR2 is SYDVKM. CDR3 amino acids: CASSPTATGELFF. CDR3 in DNA: TGTGCCAGCAGCCCGACAGCCACCGGGGAGCTGTTTTTT.

This chain links TRBV5-1 with TRBJ2-5, with D possibly being TRBD1 or TRBD2 (7 bases each). Trimming cost V 10 bases and J 0 bases, with 22 bases left between them. There are 16 residues in the CDR3. CDR1 and CDR2 (germline): SGHRS, YFSETQ. In DNA form, the CDR3 reads TGCGCCCGCGGCCGGGGGCAGGGGGGGTACCAAGAGACCCAGTACTTC. This sequence encodes CARGRGQGGYQETQYF.

This chain connects TRBV5-1 to TRBJ1-1, with TRBD1 matching 7 bases. V shed 0 bases, J shed 3 bases, and the junction held 5 bases outside the gene matches. CDR3 length equals 15 residues. The germline CDR1 and CDR2 sequences are SGHRS and YFSETQ. CDR3 protein: CASSLGSDRYTEAFF. The CDR3 nucleotides are TGCGCCAGCAGCTTGGGATCGGACAGGTACACTGAAGCTTTCTTT. The full variable domain, in which reference TRBV5-1 and TRBJ1-1 provide the parts outside the CDR3, is KAGVTQTPRYLIKTRGQQVTLSCSPISGHRSVSWYQQTPGQGLQFLFEYFSETQRNKGNFPGRFSGRQFSNSRSEMNVSTLELGDSALYLCASSLGSDRYTEAFFGQGTRLTVV.

The DNA for the CDR3 is TGTGCCAGCAGCTTAAGGTCGAAGGCTGAAGCTTTCTTT. It yields the protein CASSLRSKAEAFF. This chain joins TRBV7-8 and TRBJ1-1; D unclear. The CDR3 has 13 residues. V gave up 2 bases and J gave up 6 bases, with 10 bases separating them. Per germline, CDR1 SGHVS and CDR2 FQNEAQ.

V usage is TRBV9 and J usage is TRBJ1-6; weak D call: TRBD1 (6 bases). Germline CDR1 and CDR2: SGDLS and YYNGEE. Trimming removed 4 bases at V and 8 bases at J, with 13 bases between. The CDR3 consists of 14 residues. The CDR3 sequence: CASSPTGWDSPLHF. The CDR3 nucleotides read TGTGCCAGCAGCCCAACAGGGTGGGATTCACCCCTCCACTTT.

The chain carries TRBV4-1 and TRBJ2-7; TRBD1 might be the D (5 bases). V lost 0 bases, J lost 4 bases, and 13 bases lay in between. The V gene's germline CDR1 is MGHRA and CDR2 YSYEKL. This CDR3 has 15 amino acids. The CDR3 DNA sequence: TGCGCCAGCAGCCAAGATGGAGACAGAGGTTACGAGCAGTACTTC. Protein product: CASSQDGDRGYEQYF.

V is TRBV5-1 and J is TRBJ1-3; no clear D gene. The CDR3 sequence is 15 residues long. Trimming took 0 bases from V and 0 from J, leaving 7 bases between them. Per germline, CDR1 SGHRS and CDR2 YFSETQ. The CDR3 spells CASSLEGNSGNTIYF. The CDR3 DNA is TGCGCCAGCAGCTTGGAGGGCAACTCTGGAAACACCATATATTTT.

The chain employs TRBV15 and TRBJ2-5; 12 bases agree with TRBD1. Trimming took 5 bases from V and 4 from J; bases not matched to a gene: 8. This CDR3 region has 16 residues. Germline values: CDR1 LNHNV, CDR2 YYDKDF (reference sequence). CDR3 in amino acids: CATSGGTGGRGETQYF. CDR3 sequence (DNA): TGTGCCACCAGCGGGGGGACAGGGGGCCGTGGAGAGACCCAGTACTTC.

V is TRBV2 and J is TRBJ2-7, with D unclear. Germline V gene lookup returns CDR1 SNHLY and CDR2 FYNNEI. The CDR3 runs to 13 residues. V shed 7 bases and J shed 0 bases, with 10 bases lying between them. The CDR3 loop reads CASKAPSSYEQYF. As DNA, the CDR3 is TGTGCCAGCAAAGCCCCGAGCTCCTACGAGCAGTACTTC. Full variable domain (outside the CDR3, taken from reference TRBV2 and TRBJ2-7): EPEVTQTPSHQVTQMGQEVILRCVPISNHLYFYWYRQILGQKVEFLVSFYNNEISEKSEIFDDQFSVERPDGSNFTLKIRSTKLEDSAMYFCASKAPSSYEQYFGPGTRLTVT.

The rearrangement uses TRBV20-1 and TRBJ1-1; tentative D call: TRBD1 (5 bases). The V end was cut by 3 bases, the J end by 10 bases, with 12 bases between. The CDR3 sequence is 11 residues long. Looked up from germline, CDR1 is DFQATT and CDR2 is SNEGSKA (reference sequence). The CDR3 loop reads CSASYLDRAFF. The CDR3 region has the DNA TGCAGTGCTAGTTATCTTGACAGAGCTTTCTTT.

V is TRBV6-5 and J is TRBJ2-1; the D gene is possibly TRBD2 (6 bases). The length of the CDR3 is 14 residues. The V end was cut by 7 bases, the J end by 3 bases, with 13 bases between. Germline V gene lookup returns CDR1 MNHEY and CDR2 SVGAGI. CDR3 residues: CASIMRGIYNEQFF. CDR3 nucleotide sequence: TGTGCCAGCATAATGCGCGGGATCTACAATGAGCAGTTCTTC.

This clone was recorded only once. The chain recombines TRBV2 with TRBJ2-1; D is tentatively TRBD1 or TRBD2 (5 bases each). CDR3 length equals 12 residues. Germline V gene data show CDR1 as SNHLY and CDR2 as FYNNEI. Trimming took off 8 bases at V and 5 bases at J, with 10 bases between the two ends. CDR3 sequence reads: CASRDDNNEQFF. CDR3 DNA: TGTGCCAGCCGGGACGACAACAATGAGCAGTTCTTC.

CDR3 residues: CSVAVGLGNTIYF. CDR3 DNA: TGCAGCGTCGCCGTGGGGCTTGGAAACACCATATATTTT. V and J are TRBV29-1 and TRBJ1-3, with D possibly matching TRBD1 (5 bases). The CDR3 totals 13 residues. The V end lost 6 bases, the J end lost 3 bases, and 12 bases lay between the germline ends. Germline-derived CDR1 and CDR2 are SQVTM and ANQGSEA.

V is TRBV2 and J is TRBJ1-2; maybe TRBD1 (5 bases). The V and J ends lost 7 bases and 7 bases respectively, with 22 bases between them. Germline CDR1 and CDR2: SNHLY and FYNNEI. CDR3 size: 15 residues. The CDR3 DNA is TGTGCCAGCACCGTATTAGCCCTTGGAGGGGCTGGCTACACCTTC. Translation: CASTVLALGGAGYTF.

This chain links TRBV28 with TRBJ2-6, with D unresolved. Germline CDR1 is MDHEN and CDR2 is SYDVKM. The CDR3 runs to 16 residues. The V and J ends lost 6 bases and 2 bases respectively, with 14 bases between them. The CDR3 bases are TGTGCCAGCAGGACCACAGTTGAGGCTGGGGCCAACGTCCTGACTTTC. This translates into CASRTTVEAGANVLTF.

The chain uses TRBV3-1 (or the pseudogene TRBV3-2) and TRBJ1-2, with TRBD1 matching 7 bases. The CDR3 extends over 15 amino acids. V shed 5 bases, J shed 4 bases, and the junction held 10 bases outside the gene matches. CDR1 is LGHDT, CDR2 YNNKEL, per germline (reference sequence). CDR3: CASSATGIKTYGYTF. CDR3 DNA sequence: TGTGCCAGCAGCGCGACAGGGATTAAAACCTATGGCTACACCTTC.

The chain recombines TRBV28 with TRBJ2-5; 9 bases fit TRBD1. Per germline, CDR1 MDHEN and CDR2 SYDVKM. The CDR3 spans 16 residues. V lost 4 bases, J lost 4 bases, and 10 bases stayed unmatched. The CDR3: CASSSTGTGLRETQYF. The CDR3, as DNA: TGTGCCAGCAGTTCCACCGGGACAGGGTTACGAGAGACCCAGTACTTC.

This rearrangement joins TRBV4-1 to TRBJ2-7, with unresolved D. The CDR3 is 14 amino acids. The V end was cut by 0 bases, the J end by 3 bases, with 9 bases between. In germline, CDR1 is MGHRA, CDR2 YSYEKL. The CDR3 DNA sequence: TGCGCCAGCAGCCAAGAGAAGGCGAGCTACGAGCAGTACTTC. Amino acids: CASSQEKASYEQYF.

The gene calls are TRBV11-3 and TRBJ1-6, with D hard to call. CDR1 is SGHNT, CDR2 YENEEA, per germline. The CDR3 contains 15 residues. Deletions cut 0 bases from V and 5 bases from J, with 8 bases between. CDR3 region: CASSLEGTNNSPLHF. CDR3 nucleotide sequence: TGTGCCAGCAGCTTAGAAGGCACTAATAATTCACCCCTCCACTTT.

This clone was picked up one time. V and J are TRBV5-1 and TRBJ2-7; D is perhaps TRBD1 (5 bases). The V and J ends lost 4 bases and 3 bases respectively, with 29 bases between them. Germline V gives CDR1 SGHRS, CDR2 YFSETQ. This CDR3 has 19 amino acids. The CDR3 DNA reads TGCGCCAGCAGCGACGGACACCCCGGCGGTATCCGGAGAAGCTACGAGCAGTACTTC. Amino acids: CASSDGHPGGIRRSYEQYF.

The CDR3 loop reads CASSGTGGGNEKLFF. The CDR3 DNA reads as TGTGCCAGCAGCGGAACAGGGGGCGGTAATGAAAAACTGTTTTTT. The rearrangement links TRBV9 to TRBJ1-4; 9 bases line up with TRBD1. The junction had 4 bases not matched to a gene; V was cut back by 3 bases and J by 4 bases. This CDR3 is 15 amino acids long. Germline V gives CDR1 SGDLS, CDR2 YYNGEE.